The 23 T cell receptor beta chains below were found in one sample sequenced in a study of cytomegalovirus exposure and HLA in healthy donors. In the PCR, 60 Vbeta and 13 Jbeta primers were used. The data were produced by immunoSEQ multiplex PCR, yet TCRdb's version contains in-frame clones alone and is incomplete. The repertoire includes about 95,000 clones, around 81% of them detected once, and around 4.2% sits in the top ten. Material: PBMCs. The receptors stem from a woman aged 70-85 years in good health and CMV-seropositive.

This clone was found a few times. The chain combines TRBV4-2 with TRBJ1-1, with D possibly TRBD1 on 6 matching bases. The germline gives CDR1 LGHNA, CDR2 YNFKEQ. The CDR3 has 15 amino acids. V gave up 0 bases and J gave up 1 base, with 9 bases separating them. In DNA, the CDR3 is TGTGCCAGCAGCCAAGAACGGGGGGCGAACACTGAAGCTTTCTTT. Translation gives CASSQERGANTEAFF.

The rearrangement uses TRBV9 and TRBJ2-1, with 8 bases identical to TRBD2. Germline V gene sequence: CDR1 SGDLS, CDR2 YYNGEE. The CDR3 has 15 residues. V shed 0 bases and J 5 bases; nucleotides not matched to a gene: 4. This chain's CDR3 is CASSVGPAGDNEQFF. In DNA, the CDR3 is TGTGCCAGCAGCGTAGGCCCAGCGGGAGACAATGAGCAGTTCTTC.

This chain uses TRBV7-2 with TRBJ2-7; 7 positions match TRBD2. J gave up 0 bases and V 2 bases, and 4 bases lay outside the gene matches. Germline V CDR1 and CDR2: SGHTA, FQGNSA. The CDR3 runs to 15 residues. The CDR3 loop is CASSLRTSSSYEQYF. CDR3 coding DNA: TGTGCCAGCAGCTTACGGACTAGTTCCTCCTACGAGCAGTACTTC.

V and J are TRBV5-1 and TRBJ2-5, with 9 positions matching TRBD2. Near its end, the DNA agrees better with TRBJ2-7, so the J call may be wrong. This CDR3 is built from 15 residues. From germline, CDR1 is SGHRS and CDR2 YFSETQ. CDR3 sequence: CASSLQREALYEQYF. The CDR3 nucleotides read TGCGCCAGCAGCTTACAGCGGGAGGCCCTCTACGAGCAGTACTTC.

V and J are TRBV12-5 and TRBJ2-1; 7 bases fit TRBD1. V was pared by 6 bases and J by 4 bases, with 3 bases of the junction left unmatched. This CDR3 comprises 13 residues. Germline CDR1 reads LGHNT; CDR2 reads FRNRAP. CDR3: CASGTGDYNEQFF. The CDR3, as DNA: TGTGCTAGTGGCACAGGGGATTACAATGAGCAGTTCTTC.

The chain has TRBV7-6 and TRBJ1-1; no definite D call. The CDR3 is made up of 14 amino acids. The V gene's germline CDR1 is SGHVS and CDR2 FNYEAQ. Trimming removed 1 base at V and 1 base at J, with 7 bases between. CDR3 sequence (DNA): TGTGCCAGCAGCTTAGTCGGGGAGAACACTGAAGCTTTCTTT. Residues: CASSLVGENTEAFF.

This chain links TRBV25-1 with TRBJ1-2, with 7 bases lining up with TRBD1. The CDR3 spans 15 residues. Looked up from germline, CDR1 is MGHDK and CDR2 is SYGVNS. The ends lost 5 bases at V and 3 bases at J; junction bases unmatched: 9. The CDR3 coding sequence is TGTGCCAGCAGTTCTATCGGAGGGGGCGACTATGGCTACACCTTC. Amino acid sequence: CASSSIGGGDYGYTF.

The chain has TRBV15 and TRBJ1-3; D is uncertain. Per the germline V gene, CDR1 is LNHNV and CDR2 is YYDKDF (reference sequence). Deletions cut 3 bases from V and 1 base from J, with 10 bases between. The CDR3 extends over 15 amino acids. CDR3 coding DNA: TGTGCCACCAGCAGGAGCCAGGTTTCTGGAAACACCATATATTTT. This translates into CATSRSQVSGNTIYF. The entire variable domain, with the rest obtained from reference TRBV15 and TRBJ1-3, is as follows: DAMVIQNPRYQVTQFGKPVTLSCSQTLNHNVMYWYQQKSSQAPKLLFHYYDKDFNNEADTPDNFQSRRPNTSFCFLDIRSPGLGDTAMYLCATSRSQVSGNTIYFGEGSWLTVV.

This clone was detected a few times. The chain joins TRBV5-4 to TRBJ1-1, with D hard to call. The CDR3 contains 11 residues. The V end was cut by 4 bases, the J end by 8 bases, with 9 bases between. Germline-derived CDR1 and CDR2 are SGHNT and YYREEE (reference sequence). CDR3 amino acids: CASSRGGEAFF. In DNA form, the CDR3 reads TGTGCCAGCAGCCGAGGAGGGGAAGCTTTCTTT.

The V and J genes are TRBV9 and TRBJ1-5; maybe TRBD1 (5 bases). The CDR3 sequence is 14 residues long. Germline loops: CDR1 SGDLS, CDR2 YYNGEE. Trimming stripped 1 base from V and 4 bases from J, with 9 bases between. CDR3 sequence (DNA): TGTGCCAGCAGCGTAAAAGGGGATAATCAGCCCCAGCATTTT. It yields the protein CASSVKGDNQPQHF.

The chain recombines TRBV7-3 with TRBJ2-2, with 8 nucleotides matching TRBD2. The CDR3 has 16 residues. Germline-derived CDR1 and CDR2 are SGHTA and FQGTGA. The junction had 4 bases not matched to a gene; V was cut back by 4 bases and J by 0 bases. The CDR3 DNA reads TGTGCCAGCAGCTCAACAGCGGGAGCGAACACCGGGGAGCTGTTTTTT. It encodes CASSSTAGANTGELFF.

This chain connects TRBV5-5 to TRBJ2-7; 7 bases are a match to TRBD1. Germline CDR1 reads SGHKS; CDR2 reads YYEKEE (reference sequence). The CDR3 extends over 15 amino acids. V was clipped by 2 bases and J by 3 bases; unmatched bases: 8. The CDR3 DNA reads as TGTGCCAGCAGCTTCTTCGGGACAGAACACTACGAGCAGTACTTC. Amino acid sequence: CASSFFGTEHYEQYF.

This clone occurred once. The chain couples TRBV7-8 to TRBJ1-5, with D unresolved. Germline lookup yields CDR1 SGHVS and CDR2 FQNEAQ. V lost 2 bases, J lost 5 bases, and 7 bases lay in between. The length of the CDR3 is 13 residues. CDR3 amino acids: CASSLSADQPQHF. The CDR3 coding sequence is TGTGCCAGCAGCTTATCAGCGGATCAGCCCCAGCATTTT.

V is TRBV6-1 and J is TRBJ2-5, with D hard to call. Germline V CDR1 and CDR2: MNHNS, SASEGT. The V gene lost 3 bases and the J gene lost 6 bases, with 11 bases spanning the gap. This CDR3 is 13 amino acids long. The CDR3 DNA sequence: TGTGCCAGCAGTGAGCCCGGTAGCAAGACCCAGTACTTC. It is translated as CASSEPGSKTQYF.

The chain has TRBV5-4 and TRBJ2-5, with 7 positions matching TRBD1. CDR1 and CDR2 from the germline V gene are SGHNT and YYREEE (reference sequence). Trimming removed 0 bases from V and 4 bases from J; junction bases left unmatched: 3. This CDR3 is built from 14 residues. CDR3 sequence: CASSLEGGSETQYF. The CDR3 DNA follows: TGTGCCAGCAGCTTGGAAGGGGGCTCAGAGACCCAGTACTTC.

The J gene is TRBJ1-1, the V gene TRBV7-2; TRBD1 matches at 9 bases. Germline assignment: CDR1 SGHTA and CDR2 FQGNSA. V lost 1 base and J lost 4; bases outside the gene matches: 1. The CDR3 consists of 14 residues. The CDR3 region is CASSLDRGPTEAFF. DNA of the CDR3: TGTGCCAGCAGCTTAGACAGGGGGCCCACTGAAGCTTTCTTT.

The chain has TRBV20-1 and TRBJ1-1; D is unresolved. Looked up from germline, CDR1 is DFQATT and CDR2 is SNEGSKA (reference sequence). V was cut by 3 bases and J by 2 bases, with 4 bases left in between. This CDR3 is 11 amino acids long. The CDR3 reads CSASINTEAFF. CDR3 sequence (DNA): TGCAGTGCTAGCATCAACACTGAAGCTTTCTTT.

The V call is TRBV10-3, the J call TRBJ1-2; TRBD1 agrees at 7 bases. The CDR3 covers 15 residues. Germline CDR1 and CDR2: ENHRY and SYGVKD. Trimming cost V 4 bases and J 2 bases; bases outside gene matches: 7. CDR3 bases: TGTGCCATCAGTGGAGACTCACAGGGGAACTATGGCTACACCTTC. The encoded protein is CAISGDSQGNYGYTF.

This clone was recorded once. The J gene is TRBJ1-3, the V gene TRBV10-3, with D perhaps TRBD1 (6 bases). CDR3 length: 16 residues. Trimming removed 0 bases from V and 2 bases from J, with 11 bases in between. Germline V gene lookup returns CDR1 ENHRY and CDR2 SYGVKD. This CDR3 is CAISESRGSAGNTIYF. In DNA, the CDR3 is TGTGCCATCAGTGAGTCGAGGGGGAGCGCTGGAAACACCATATATTTT.

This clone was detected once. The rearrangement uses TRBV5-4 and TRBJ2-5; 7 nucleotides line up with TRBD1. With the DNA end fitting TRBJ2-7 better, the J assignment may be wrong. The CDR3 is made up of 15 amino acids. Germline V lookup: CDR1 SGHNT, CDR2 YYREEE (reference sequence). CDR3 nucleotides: TGTGCCAGCAGCTTGGCGGCAGGGGGTTCATACGAGCAGTACTTC. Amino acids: CASSLAAGGSYEQYF.

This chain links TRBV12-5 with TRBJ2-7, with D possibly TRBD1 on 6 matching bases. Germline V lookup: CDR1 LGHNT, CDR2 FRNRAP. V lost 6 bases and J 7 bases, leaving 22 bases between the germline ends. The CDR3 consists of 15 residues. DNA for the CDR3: TGTGCTAGTGGCACCCACGGGACACTCCAAGCGGAGCAGTACTTC. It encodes CASGTHGTLQAEQYF.

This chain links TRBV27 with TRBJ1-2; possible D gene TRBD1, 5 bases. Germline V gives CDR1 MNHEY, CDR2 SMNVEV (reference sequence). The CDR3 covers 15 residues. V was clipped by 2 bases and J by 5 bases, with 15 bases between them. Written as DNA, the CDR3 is TGTGCCAGCAGTTTAAAGTCTGGGGCGCCGTATGGCTACACCTTC. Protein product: CASSLKSGAPYGYTF.

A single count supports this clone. The DNA of the CDR3 is TGTGCCAGCAGGGGACAGGTGAAGTCCTACGAGCAGTACTTC. Translated: CASRGQVKSYEQYF. J is TRBJ2-7 and V is TRBV28; 8 bases agree with TRBD1. V trimming: 6 bases; J trimming: 1 base; junction bases outside the gene matches: 5. Germline lookup yields CDR1 MDHEN and CDR2 SYDVKM. CDR3 size: 14 residues.